These T cell receptor beta chains were read from a single sample in a study of T cell responses to AZD1222 COVID-19 vaccine. The data were produced by immunoSEQ multiplex PCR, yet TCRdb's version contains in-frame clones alone and is incomplete. The sample has about 200,000 clones, about 92% seen once. Sequences were derived from peripheral blood, sampled on day 0 of MenACWY control vaccination. The receptors stem from an adult in good health. The CDR3 runs from the conserved cysteine through the conserved F or W. D genes are given only for firm matches. For some rows the clone size is stated as once, few or many, or as a class when expanded; others skip it.

d_call	clone_size	v_call	j_call	cdr3_aa	cdr3_nt
NA	NA	TRBV3-1/TRBV3-2	TRBJ1-1	CASTEQGNTEAFF	TGTGCCAGCACTGAACAGGGGAACACTGAAGCTTTCTTT
NA	NA	TRBV6-2/TRBV6-3	TRBJ1-1	CASSYIRGTEAFF	TGTGCCAGCAGTTATATTCGAGGCACTGAAGCTTTCTTT
NA	NA	TRBV7-3	TRBJ2-7	CASSLKGSILYEQYF	TGTGCCAGCAGCTTAAAGGGCTCTATACTTTACGAGCAGTACTTC
TRBD1	NA	TRBV19	TRBJ1-1	CASSILGGTGRTEAFF	TGTGCCAGTAGTATTCTCGGGGGGACAGGAAGGACTGAAGCTTTCTTT
NA	NA	TRBV3-1/TRBV3-2	TRBJ1-1	CASSQGPSAEAFF	TGTGCCAGCAGCCAAGGGCCTTCGGCTGAAGCTTTCTTT
TRBD1	once	TRBV18	TRBJ2-7	CASSPTGATYEQYF	TGTGCCAGCTCACCGACAGGGGCTACCTACGAGCAGTACTTC
TRBD2	NA	TRBV5-4	TRBJ2-3	CASSPGLAGGRSTDTQYF	TGTGCCAGCAGCCCAGGACTAGCGGGGGGGCGGAGCACAGATACGCAGTATTTT
NA	NA	TRBV3-1/TRBV3-2	TRBJ2-1	CASSQDMGNEQFF	TGTGCCAGCAGCCAAGATATGGGTAATGAGCAGTTCTTC
NA	NA	TRBV5-1	TRBJ2-3	CASSLGAGPTDTQYF	TGCGCCAGCAGCTTGGGGGCAGGTCCCACAGATACGCAGTATTTT
TRBD1	NA	TRBV7-6	TRBJ1-3	CASSPLGQGLIPSGNTIYF	TGTGCCAGCAGCCCACTGGGACAGGGCCTCATTCCCTCTGGAAACACCATATATTTT
NA	NA	TRBV27	TRBJ2-7	CASSLSGSEQYF	TGTGCCAGCAGTTTATCGGGGTCCGAGCAGTACTTC
NA	NA	TRBV24-1	TRBJ1-1	CATSAGNTEAFF	TGTGCCACCAGTGCAGGGAACACTGAAGCTTTCTTT
NA	NA	TRBV27	TRBJ2-1	CASSGRRQGGNEQFF	TGTGCCAGCAGTGGCCGAAGACAGGGAGGAAATGAGCAGTTCTTC
NA	NA	TRBV7-2	TRBJ1-6	CASSRTVSPLHF	TGTGCCAGCAGCCGGACAGTTTCACCCCTCCACTTT
NA	NA	TRBV6-2/TRBV6-3	TRBJ2-3	CASSYSSGNTDTQYF	TGTGCCAGCAGTTACTCAAGCGGAAACACAGATACGCAGTATTTT
NA	once	TRBV6-5	TRBJ1-1	CASSQGWENTEAFF	TGTGCCAGCAGTCAGGGATGGGAGAACACTGAAGCTTTCTTT
NA	NA	TRBV5-1	TRBJ1-6	CASSPGTGNSPLHF	TGCGCCAGCAGCCCCGGGACGGGTAATTCACCCCTCCACTTT
NA	NA	TRBV6-1	TRBJ2-2	CASSEVLVRLTANTGELFF	TGTGCCAGCAGTGAAGTGCTAGTGCGTTTGACCGCGAACACCGGGGAGCTGTTTTTT
NA	NA	TRBV7-9	TRBJ1-1	CASSSSAGTTEAFF	TGTGCCAGCAGCTCTAGTGCGGGTACCACTGAAGCTTTCTTT
NA	NA	TRBV12-3/TRBV12-4	TRBJ1-3	CASKDRALNTIYF	TGTGCCAGTAAGGACCGGGCTCTAAACACCATATATTTT
NA	NA	TRBV4-1	TRBJ1-2	CASSQDPRGGYGYTF	TGCGCCAGCAGCCAAGATCCCAGGGGTGGCTATGGCTACACCTTC
NA	NA	TRBV6-5	TRBJ2-7	CASSSRQETYEQYF	TGTGCCAGCAGCTCACGACAGGAAACCTACGAGCAGTACTTC
NA	NA	TRBV5-1	TRBJ2-5	CASSLAEETQYF	TGCGCCAGCAGCTTGGCGGAGGAGACCCAGTACTTC
NA	NA	TRBV6-5	TRBJ1-5	CASRNQGWNQPQHF	TGTGCCAGCAGGAACCAGGGGTGGAATCAGCCCCAGCATTTT
NA	NA	TRBV7-2	TRBJ2-3	CASSRYSDTQYF	TGTGCCAGCAGCCGATATTCAGATACGCAGTATTTT
TRBD1	NA	TRBV6-2/TRBV6-3	TRBJ1-2	CASRPSDRGGGYTF	TGTGCCAGCAGACCTTCGGACAGGGGTGGCGGCTACACCTTC
NA	NA	TRBV9	TRBJ1-2	CASSPDSLGYGYTF	TGTGCCAGCAGCCCAGACAGCTTAGGCTATGGCTACACCTTC
NA	NA	TRBV6-5	TRBJ2-7	CASSPPGLDNEQYF	TGTGCCAGCAGTCCCCCCGGCTTGGACAACGAGCAGTACTTC
NA	NA	TRBV4-1	TRBJ1-1	CASSPRGTEAFF	TGCGCCAGCAGCCCTCGAGGGACTGAAGCTTTCTTT
TRBD2	NA	TRBV3-1/TRBV3-2	TRBJ2-3	CASRSGGGTDTQYF	TGTGCCAGCAGGAGCGGGGGGGGGACAGATACGCAGTATTTT
NA	NA	TRBV11-1	TRBJ2-3	CASSVPITDTQYF	TGTGCCAGCAGTGTTCCTATCACAGATACGCAGTATTTT
TRBD1	NA	TRBV18	TRBJ1-4	CASSPPGQSNEKLFF	TGTGCCAGCTCACCACCGGGACAGTCTAATGAAAAACTGTTTTTT
NA	NA	TRBV2	TRBJ1-5	CASRGPGGSNQPQHF	TGTGCCAGCAGGGGGCCTGGGGGGAGCAATCAGCCCCAGCATTTT
TRBD2	NA	TRBV2	TRBJ2-7	CASMTGTSGSYEQYF	TGTGCCAGCATGACCGGGACTAGCGGCTCCTACGAGCAGTACTTC
TRBD2	NA	TRBV7-3	TRBJ2-1	CASSFQGLAGGNNEQFF	TGTGCCAGCAGCTTCCAAGGACTAGCGGGGGGTAACAATGAGCAGTTCTTC
NA	NA	TRBV19	TRBJ1-1	CASSPPDSQNTEAFF	TGTGCCAGTAGTCCCCCCGACAGCCAGAACACTGAAGCTTTCTTT
TRBD1	NA	TRBV5-5	TRBJ1-4	CASGTGGGYNEKLFF	TGTGCCAGCGGGACAGGGGGCGGATATAATGAAAAACTGTTTTTT
NA	NA	TRBV5-1	TRBJ2-1	CASSLGGPYNEQFF	TGCGCCAGCAGCTTGGGGGGCCCGTACAATGAGCAGTTCTTC
NA	NA	TRBV11-2	TRBJ1-2	CASSLVGPANYGYTF	TGTGCCAGCAGCTTAGTGGGGCCAGCTAACTATGGCTACACCTTC
TRBD1	NA	TRBV30	TRBJ1-1	CAWGRTGVAEAFF	TGTGCCTGGGGCCGGACAGGGGTCGCTGAAGCTTTCTTT
NA	NA	TRBV7-2	TRBJ2-2	CASSRRDPDRTGELFF	TGTGCCAGCAGCCGCCGGGACCCCGACCGCACCGGGGAGCTGTTTTTT
NA	NA	TRBV3-1/TRBV3-2	TRBJ1-6	CASSPSQSTGKASPLHF	TGTGCCAGCTCCCCAAGTCAATCCACAGGTAAAGCTTCACCCCTCCACTTT
TRBD2	once	TRBV5-5	TRBJ2-2	CASSFPGLAGGLSGELFF	TGTGCCAGCAGCTTCCCTGGGCTAGCGGGGGGTCTTTCCGGGGAGCTGTTTTTT
TRBD1	NA	TRBV18	TRBJ1-1	CASSLNRGRSNTEAFF	TGTGCCAGCTCACTGAACAGGGGGCGTTCGAACACTGAAGCTTTCTTT
TRBD2	NA	TRBV7-9	TRBJ2-3	CASSLAGTSGTDTQYF	TGTGCCAGCAGCCTGGCCGGGACTAGCGGCACAGATACGCAGTATTTT
NA	NA	TRBV28	TRBJ1-2	CASSPFREGSRPF	TGTGCCAGCAGTCCTTTTCGAGAGGGGTCGAGACCCTTC
NA	NA	TRBV5-1	TRBJ1-6	CASSRGDYNSPLHF	TGCGCCAGCAGCCGGGGGGATTATAATTCACCCCTCCACTTT
NA	NA	TRBV6-1	TRBJ2-7	CASSESWGSYEQYF	TGTGCCAGCAGTGAATCGTGGGGCAGCTACGAGCAGTACTTC